One and the same sample provided the 16 T cell receptor beta chains below, sequenced in a study of blood T cell repertoires in COVID-19. Some clones are missing from TCRdb's copy, which holds only in-frame ones; the method was immunoSEQ multiplex PCR. The sample has over 110,000 clones; over 80% are singletons. Sequenced: peripheral blood. Receptor source: a woman between 45 and 60 years old with acute or convalescent COVID-19.

The chain links TRBV27 to TRBJ2-7; 13 bases agree with TRBD2. The trim removed 3 bases at V and 3 bases at J, leaving 2 bases unmatched. Germline loops: CDR1 MNHEY, CDR2 SMNVEV (reference sequence). There are 15 residues in the CDR3. The CDR3 here is CASSFGLAGVYEQYF. Written as DNA, the CDR3 is TGTGCCAGCAGTTTCGGACTAGCGGGAGTCTACGAGCAGTACTTC.

The V call is TRBV10-3, the J call TRBJ2-2, with a tentative D call TRBD1 (5 bases). The CDR3 sequence is 16 residues long. Germline V gene lookup returns CDR1 ENHRY and CDR2 SYGVKD. Between the trimmed V and J ends, which lost 4 bases and 6 bases, there was a span of 18 bases. CDR3: CAISVQGLSRAGELFF. CDR3 DNA: TGTGCCATCAGTGTTCAGGGATTGAGTCGCGCCGGGGAGCTGTTTTTT.

The J gene is TRBJ1-2, the V gene TRBV6-5, with D possibly being TRBD1 (6 bases). The CDR3 runs to 14 residues. V gave up 8 bases and J gave up 8 bases, with 21 bases separating them. Per germline, CDR1 MNHEY and CDR2 SVGAGI. The DNA of the CDR3 is TGTGCCAGCCTATCACCCCAGGGGAGGGTCGGCTACACCTTC. Translation: CASLSPQGRVGYTF.

The gene calls are TRBV6-2 or TRBV6-3 and TRBJ2-1, with 8 bases matching TRBD2. Germline V CDR1 and CDR2: MNHEY, SVGEGT. The CDR3 covers 16 residues. The ends lost 3 bases at V and 4 bases at J; junction bases unmatched: 8. CDR3 DNA: TGTGCCAGCAGTTATAGCGTAGCGGGACCTTACAATGAGCAGTTCTTC. Its translation: CASSYSVAGPYNEQFF.

This chain uses TRBV9 with TRBJ1-1; 7 bases are a match to TRBD1. The CDR3 length is 15 residues. The germline V gene encodes CDR1 SGDLS and CDR2 YYNGEE. Losses at the gene ends were 5 bases for V and 1 base for J; bases not matched to a gene: 8. In nucleotides, the CDR3 is TGTGCCAGCAGTCCAGGGGGTTTCGGGAACACTGAAGCTTTCTTT. Its protein product is CASSPGGFGNTEAFF.

This chain uses TRBV23-1 with TRBJ1-5; no definite D call. TRBV23-1 is an ORF, and what it does is uncertain. CDR3 size: 16 residues. The ends were cut back, 3 bases at V and 0 bases at J, with 12 bases in the middle. CDR3 residues: CASSQLGGYSNQPQHF. The CDR3 DNA follows: TGCGCCAGCAGTCAGCTGGGAGGTTATAGCAATCAGCCCCAGCATTTT.

There are a few counts of this clone. V gene TRBV9 combines with J gene TRBJ1-1, with D perhaps TRBD1 (5 bases). Germline V gene lookup returns CDR1 SGDLS and CDR2 YYNGEE. V dropped 6 bases and J dropped 5 bases, with 14 bases sitting between them. The CDR3 runs to 13 residues. This CDR3 is CASKIGERTEAFF. The CDR3 DNA sequence: TGTGCCAGCAAGATAGGGGAACGGACTGAAGCTTTCTTT. The entire variable domain, with the rest obtained from reference TRBV9 and TRBJ1-1, is as follows: DSGVTQTPKHLITATGQRVTLRCSPRSGDLSVYWYQQSLDQGLQFLIQYYNGEERAKGNILERFSAQQFPDLHSELNLSSLELGDSALYFCASKIGERTEAFFGQGTRLTVV.

V usage is TRBV30 and J usage is TRBJ2-1; TRBD2 matches at 10 bases. With 3 bases clipped from V and 4 bases from J, the junction kept 12 bases outside the gene matches. The CDR3 covers 17 residues. The V gene's germline CDR1 is GTSNPN and CDR2 SVGIG (reference sequence). CDR3 loop: CAWRRLAGAFSYNEQFF. For the CDR3, the DNA is TGTGCCTGGAGGCGTCTAGCGGGGGCCTTTTCTTACAATGAGCAGTTCTTC.

The chain links TRBV5-6 to TRBJ2-7; no reliable D call. CDR1 and CDR2 (germline): SGHDT, YYEEEE. The CDR3 spans 14 residues. V lost 1 base and J 3 bases, leaving 11 bases between the germline ends. The CDR3 coding sequence is TGTGCCAGCAGCTTGCTTGCTGGTAGCTACGAGCAGTACTTC. It specifies CASSLLAGSYEQYF.

The chain couples TRBV28 to TRBJ2-7; D gene ambiguous. This CDR3 has 13 residues. Trimming took 2 bases from V and 4 from J, leaving 9 bases between them. In germline, CDR1 is MDHEN, CDR2 SYDVKM. The CDR3 DNA follows: TGTGCCAGCAGTTTAAGTAAGCCGTACGAGCAGTACTTC. Translated: CASSLSKPYEQYF.

The chain joins TRBV5-1 to TRBJ1-1; the D is unclear. The CDR3 is made up of 13 amino acids. Germline V CDR1 and CDR2: SGHRS, YFSETQ. Trimming took off 5 bases at V and 0 bases at J, with 8 bases between the two ends. The CDR3 DNA sequence: TGCGCCAGCAGAACAGAGCTGAACACTGAAGCTTTCTTT. Amino acids: CASRTELNTEAFF.

In its sample, this clone was seen once. Other DNA sequences in this sample translate to the same CDR3. The CDR3: CASSPDRVNTEAFF. Written as DNA, the CDR3 is TGTGCCAGCTCACCAGACAGGGTGAACACTGAAGCTTTCTTT. This rearrangement joins TRBV18 to TRBJ1-1, with 7 bases matching TRBD1. The junction had 0 bases not matched to a gene; V was cut back by 2 bases and J by 0 bases. The CDR3 is 14 amino acids. Germline V lookup: CDR1 KGHSH, CDR2 LQKENI.

The genes are TRBV5-1 and TRBJ2-1, with 12 bases fitting TRBD2. The germline V gene encodes CDR1 SGHRS and CDR2 YFSETQ. The CDR3 sequence is 17 residues long. Unmatched junction bases numbered 10, after V lost 2 bases and J lost 7 bases. CDR3 nucleotides: TGCGCCAGCAGCTTAACCTATCTAGCGGGAGGGCAGAATGAGCAGTTCTTC. Translating it yields CASSLTYLAGGQNEQFF.

The gene calls are TRBV27 and TRBJ1-6; 7 nucleotides align to TRBD1. Germline values: CDR1 MNHEY, CDR2 SMNVEV (reference sequence). The CDR3 has 20 amino acids. The J segment lost 2 bases and the V segment lost 7 bases, leaving 20 bases of the junction unmatched. CDR3 bases: TGTGCCAGCACCTCAGGACAGGTTCCACGAATTAGCCCCTATAATTCACCCCTCCACTTT. Its translation: CASTSGQVPRISPYNSPLHF.

V gene TRBV10-1 combines with J gene TRBJ2-5; TRBD1 matches at 7 bases. V shed 0 bases and J 3 bases; nucleotides not matched to a gene: 4. This CDR3 region has 15 residues. The germline CDR1 and CDR2 sequences are WNHNN and SYGVQD (reference sequence). CDR3: CASSESGTAEETQYF. CDR3 in DNA: TGCGCCAGCAGTGAGTCAGGGACAGCTGAAGAGACCCAGTACTTC.

CDR3 in amino acids: CASRTHFGQGNTGELFF. Here the CDR3 DNA reads TGTGCCAGCAGAACCCACTTTGGACAGGGGAACACCGGGGAGCTGTTTTTT. V usage is TRBV25-1 and J usage is TRBJ2-2; 8 positions agree with TRBD1. Trimming took 6 bases from V and 1 from J; bases not matched to a gene: 10. CDR1 and CDR2 from the germline V gene are MGHDK and SYGVNS. The CDR3 has 17 amino acids.